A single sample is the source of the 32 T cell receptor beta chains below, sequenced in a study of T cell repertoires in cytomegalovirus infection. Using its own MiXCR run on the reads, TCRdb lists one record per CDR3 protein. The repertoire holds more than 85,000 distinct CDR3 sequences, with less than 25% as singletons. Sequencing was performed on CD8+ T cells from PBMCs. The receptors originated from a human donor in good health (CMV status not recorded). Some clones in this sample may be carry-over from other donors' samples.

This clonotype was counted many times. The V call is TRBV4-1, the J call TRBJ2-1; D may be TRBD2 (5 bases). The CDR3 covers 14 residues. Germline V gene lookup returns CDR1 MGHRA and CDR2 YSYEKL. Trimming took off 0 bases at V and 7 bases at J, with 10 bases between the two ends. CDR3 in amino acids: CASSQDWGDNEQFF. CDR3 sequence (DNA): TGCGCCAGCAGCCAAGATTGGGGAGATAATGAGCAGTTCTTC.

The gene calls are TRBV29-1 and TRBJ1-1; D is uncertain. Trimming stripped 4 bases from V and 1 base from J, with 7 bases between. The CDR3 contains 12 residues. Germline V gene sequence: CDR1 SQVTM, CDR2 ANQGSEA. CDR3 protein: CSVVGKNTEAFF. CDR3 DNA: TGCAGCGTTGTAGGCAAGAACACTGAAGCTTTCTTT.

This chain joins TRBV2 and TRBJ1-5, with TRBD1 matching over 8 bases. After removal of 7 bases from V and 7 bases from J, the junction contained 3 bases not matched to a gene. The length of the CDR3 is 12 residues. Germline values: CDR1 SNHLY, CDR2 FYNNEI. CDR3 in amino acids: CASTTGVQPQHF. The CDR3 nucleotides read TGTGCCAGCACGACAGGGGTGCAGCCCCAGCATTTT.

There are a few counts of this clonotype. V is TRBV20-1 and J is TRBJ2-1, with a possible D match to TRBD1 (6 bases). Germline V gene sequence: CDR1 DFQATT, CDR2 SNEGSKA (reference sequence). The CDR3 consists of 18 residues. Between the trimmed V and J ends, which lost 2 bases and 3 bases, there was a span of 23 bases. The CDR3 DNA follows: TGCAGTGCTAGATTAGTGACTCCCAGGGGACCCTTCTACAATGAGCAGTTCTTC. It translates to CSARLVTPRGPFYNEQFF.

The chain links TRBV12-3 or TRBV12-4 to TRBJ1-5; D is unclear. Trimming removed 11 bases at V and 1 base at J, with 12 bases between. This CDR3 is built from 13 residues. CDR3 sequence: CASGHRSNQPQHF. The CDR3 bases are TGTGCCTCCGGGCACAGAAGCAATCAGCCCCAGCATTTT.

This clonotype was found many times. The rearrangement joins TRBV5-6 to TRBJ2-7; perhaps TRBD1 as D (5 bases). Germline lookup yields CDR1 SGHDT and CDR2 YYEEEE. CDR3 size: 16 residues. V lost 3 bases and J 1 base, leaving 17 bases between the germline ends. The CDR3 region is CASSSVLGARSYEQYF. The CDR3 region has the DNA TGTGCCAGCAGCTCGGTCTTAGGGGCTCGGTCCTACGAGCAGTACTTC.

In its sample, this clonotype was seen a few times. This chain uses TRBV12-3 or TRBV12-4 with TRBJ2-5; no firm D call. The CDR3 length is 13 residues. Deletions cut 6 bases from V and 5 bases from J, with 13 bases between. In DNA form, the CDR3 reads TGTGCCAGCAGCCTTTCTGGCGACGAGACCCAGTACTTC. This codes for CASSLSGDETQYF.

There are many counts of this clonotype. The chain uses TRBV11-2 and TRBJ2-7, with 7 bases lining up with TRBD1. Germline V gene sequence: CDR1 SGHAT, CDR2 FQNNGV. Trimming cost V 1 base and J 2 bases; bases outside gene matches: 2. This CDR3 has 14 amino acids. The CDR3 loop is CASSLGTGTYEQYF. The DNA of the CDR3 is TGTGCCAGCAGCTTAGGGACAGGTACCTACGAGCAGTACTTC.

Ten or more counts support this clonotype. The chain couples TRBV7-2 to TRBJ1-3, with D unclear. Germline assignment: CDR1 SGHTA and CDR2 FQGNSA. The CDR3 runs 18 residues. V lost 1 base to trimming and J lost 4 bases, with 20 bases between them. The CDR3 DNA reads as TGTGCCAGCAGCTTAGTCTCGGGGAAAGTTAACGTAGGAAACACCATATATTTT. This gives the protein CASSLVSGKVNVGNTIYF.

The CDR3 is CASSPGTGEAFF. The CDR3 bases are TGTGCCAGCAGCCCCGGGACAGGTGAAGCTTTCTTT. This sequence joins TRBV12-3 or TRBV12-4 and TRBJ1-1; 8 bases are shared with TRBD1. After removal of 6 bases from V and 7 bases from J, the junction contained 4 bases not matched to a gene. The length of the CDR3 is 12 residues.

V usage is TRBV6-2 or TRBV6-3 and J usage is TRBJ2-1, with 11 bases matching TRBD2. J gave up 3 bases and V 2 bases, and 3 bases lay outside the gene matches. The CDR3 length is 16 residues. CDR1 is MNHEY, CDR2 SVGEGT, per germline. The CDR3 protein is CASSYAGTSGYNEQFF. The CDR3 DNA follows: TGTGCCAGCAGTTACGCTGGGACTAGCGGCTACAATGAGCAGTTCTTC.

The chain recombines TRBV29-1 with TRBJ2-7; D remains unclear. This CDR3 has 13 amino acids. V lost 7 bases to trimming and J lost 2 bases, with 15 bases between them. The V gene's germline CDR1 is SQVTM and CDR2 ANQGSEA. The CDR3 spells CSALGLIAYEQYF. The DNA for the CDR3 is TGCAGCGCCCTGGGGTTGATAGCCTACGAGCAGTACTTC.

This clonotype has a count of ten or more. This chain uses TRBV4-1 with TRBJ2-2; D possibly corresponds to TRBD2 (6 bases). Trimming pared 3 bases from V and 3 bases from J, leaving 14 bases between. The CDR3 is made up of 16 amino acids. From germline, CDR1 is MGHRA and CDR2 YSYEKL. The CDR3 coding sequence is TGCGCCAGCAGCCATTACACCGGGACTGACACCGGGGAGCTGTTTTTT. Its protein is CASSHYTGTDTGELFF.

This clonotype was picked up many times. This CDR3 is CASSYGQNNSPLHF. The CDR3 bases are TGTGCCAGCAGTTACGGACAGAATAATTCACCCCTCCACTTT. This chain links TRBV6-5 with TRBJ1-6, with a possible D match to TRBD1 (6 bases). CDR3 size: 14 residues. V was pared by 2 bases and J by 5 bases, with 7 bases between. CDR1 and CDR2 (germline): MNHEY, SVGAGI.

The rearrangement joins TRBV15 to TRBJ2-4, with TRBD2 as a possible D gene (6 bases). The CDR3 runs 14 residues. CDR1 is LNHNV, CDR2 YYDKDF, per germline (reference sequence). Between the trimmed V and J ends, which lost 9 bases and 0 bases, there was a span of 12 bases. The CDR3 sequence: CATTNGGAKNIQYF. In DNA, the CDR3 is TGTGCCACTACGAACGGGGGAGCCAAAAACATTCAGTACTTC. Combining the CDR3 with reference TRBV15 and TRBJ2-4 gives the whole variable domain DAMVIQNPRYQVTQFGKPVTLSCSQTLNHNVMYWYQQKSSQAPKLLFHYYDKDFNNEADTPDNFQSRRPNTSFCFLDIRSPGLGDTAMYLCATTNGGAKNIQYFGAGTRLSVL.

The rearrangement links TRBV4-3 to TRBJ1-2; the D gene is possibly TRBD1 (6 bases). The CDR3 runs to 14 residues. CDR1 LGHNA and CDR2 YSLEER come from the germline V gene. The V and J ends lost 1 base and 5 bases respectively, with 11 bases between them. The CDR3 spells CASSQVGGGYGYTF. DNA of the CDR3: TGCGCCAGCAGCCAAGTAGGGGGTGGTTATGGCTACACCTTC.

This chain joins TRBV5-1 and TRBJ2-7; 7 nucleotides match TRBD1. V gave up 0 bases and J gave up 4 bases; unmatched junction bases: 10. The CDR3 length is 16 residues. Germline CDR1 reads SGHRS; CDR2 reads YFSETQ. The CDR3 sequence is CASSLGWDSLLYEQYF. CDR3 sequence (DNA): TGCGCCAGCAGCTTGGGATGGGACAGTCTTTTGTACGAGCAGTACTTC.

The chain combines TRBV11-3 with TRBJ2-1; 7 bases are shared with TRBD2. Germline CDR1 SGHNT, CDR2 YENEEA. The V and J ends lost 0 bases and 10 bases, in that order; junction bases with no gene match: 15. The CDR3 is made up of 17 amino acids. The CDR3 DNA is TGTGCCAGCAGCTTAGAACCACTTACCGGCGGGAGTTCAGAGCAGTTCTTC. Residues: CASSLEPLTGGSSEQFF.

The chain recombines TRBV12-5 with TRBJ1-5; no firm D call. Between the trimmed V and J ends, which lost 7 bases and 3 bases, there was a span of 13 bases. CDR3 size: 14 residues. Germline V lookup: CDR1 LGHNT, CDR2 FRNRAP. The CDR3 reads CASALATVNQPQHF. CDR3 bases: TGTGCTAGTGCCCTGGCCACAGTCAATCAGCCCCAGCATTTT.

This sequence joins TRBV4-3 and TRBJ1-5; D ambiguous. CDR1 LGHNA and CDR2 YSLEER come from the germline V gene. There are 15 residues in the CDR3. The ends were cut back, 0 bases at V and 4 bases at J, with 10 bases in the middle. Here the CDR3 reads CASSQDQFGNQPQHF. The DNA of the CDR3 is TGCGCCAGCAGCCAAGATCAGTTCGGGAATCAGCCCCAGCATTTT.

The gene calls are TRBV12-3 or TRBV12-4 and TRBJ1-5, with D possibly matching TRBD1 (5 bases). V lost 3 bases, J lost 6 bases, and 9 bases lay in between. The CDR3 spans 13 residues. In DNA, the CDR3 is TGTGCCAGCAGTTTGCCCCAGGGTCAGCCCCAGCATTTT. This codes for CASSLPQGQPQHF.

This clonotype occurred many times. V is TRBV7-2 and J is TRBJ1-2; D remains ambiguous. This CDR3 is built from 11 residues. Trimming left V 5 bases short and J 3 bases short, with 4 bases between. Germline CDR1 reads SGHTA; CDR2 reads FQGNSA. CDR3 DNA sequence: TGTGCCAGCAGCCGAGACTATGGCTACACCTTC. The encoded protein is CASSRDYGYTF.

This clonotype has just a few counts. CDR3 sequence reads: CASSQVGTGVPQPQHF. The CDR3 DNA sequence: TGCGCCAGCAGCCAAGTAGGGACAGGGGTCCCTCAGCCCCAGCATTTT. The chain joins TRBV4-1 to TRBJ1-5; 10 positions agree with TRBD1. There are 16 residues in the CDR3. Trimming cost V 1 base and J 6 bases; bases outside gene matches: 6. Germline-derived CDR1 and CDR2 are MGHRA and YSYEKL.

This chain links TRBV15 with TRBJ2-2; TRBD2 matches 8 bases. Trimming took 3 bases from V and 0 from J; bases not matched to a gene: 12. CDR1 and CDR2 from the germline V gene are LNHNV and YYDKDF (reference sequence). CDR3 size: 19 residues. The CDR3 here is CATSSQLILADANTGELFF. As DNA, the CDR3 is TGTGCCACCAGCAGTCAACTGATACTAGCGGACGCGAACACCGGGGAGCTGTTTTTT.

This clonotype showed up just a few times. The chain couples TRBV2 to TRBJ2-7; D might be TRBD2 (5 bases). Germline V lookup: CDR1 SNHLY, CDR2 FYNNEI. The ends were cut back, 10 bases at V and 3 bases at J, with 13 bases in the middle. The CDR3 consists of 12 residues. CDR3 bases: TGTGCCAAAACCGGGGTTAACTACGAGCAGTACTTC. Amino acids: CAKTGVNYEQYF.

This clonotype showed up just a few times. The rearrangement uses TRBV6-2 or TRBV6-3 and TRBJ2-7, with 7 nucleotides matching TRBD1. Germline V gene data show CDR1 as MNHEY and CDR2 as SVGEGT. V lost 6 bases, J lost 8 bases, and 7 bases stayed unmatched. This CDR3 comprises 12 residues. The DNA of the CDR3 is TGTGCCAGCAGAAGGGACAGCCCCAAGCAGTACTTC. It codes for CASRRDSPKQYF.

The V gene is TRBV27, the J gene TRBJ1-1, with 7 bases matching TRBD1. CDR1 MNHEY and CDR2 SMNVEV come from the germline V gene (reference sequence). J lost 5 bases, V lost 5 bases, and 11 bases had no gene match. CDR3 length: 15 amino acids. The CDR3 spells CASSPVGQKRTEAFF. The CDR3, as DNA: TGTGCCAGCAGTCCGGTGGGACAGAAACGGACTGAAGCTTTCTTT.

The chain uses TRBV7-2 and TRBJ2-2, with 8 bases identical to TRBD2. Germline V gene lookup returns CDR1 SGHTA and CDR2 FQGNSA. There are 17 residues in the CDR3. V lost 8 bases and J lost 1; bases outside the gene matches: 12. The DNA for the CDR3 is TGTGCCAGCCTTCCCGGGTTAGCGGGAATGAACACCGGGGAGCTGTTTTTT. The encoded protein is CASLPGLAGMNTGELFF.

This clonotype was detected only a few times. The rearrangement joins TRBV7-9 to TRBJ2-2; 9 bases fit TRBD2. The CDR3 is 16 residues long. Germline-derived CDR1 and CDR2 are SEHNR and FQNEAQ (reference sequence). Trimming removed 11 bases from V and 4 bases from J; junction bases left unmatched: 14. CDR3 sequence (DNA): TGTGCCCATTCGGGTAGCGGGAGTGAGAGCACCGGGGAGCTGTTTTTT. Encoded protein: CAHSGSGSESTGELFF. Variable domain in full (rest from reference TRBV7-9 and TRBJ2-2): DTGVSQNPRHKITKRGQNVTFRCDPISEHNRLYWYRQTLGQGPEFLTYFQNEAQLEKSRLLSDRFSAERPKGSFSTLEIQRTEQGDSAMYLCAHSGSGSESTGELFFGEGSRLTVL.

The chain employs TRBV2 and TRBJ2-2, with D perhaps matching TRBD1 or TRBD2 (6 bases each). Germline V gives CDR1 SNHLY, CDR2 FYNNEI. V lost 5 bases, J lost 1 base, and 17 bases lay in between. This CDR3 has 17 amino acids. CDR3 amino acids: CASSNPRDKMNTGELFF. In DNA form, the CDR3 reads TGTGCCAGCAGTAACCCGCGGGACAAGATGAACACCGGGGAGCTGTTTTTT.

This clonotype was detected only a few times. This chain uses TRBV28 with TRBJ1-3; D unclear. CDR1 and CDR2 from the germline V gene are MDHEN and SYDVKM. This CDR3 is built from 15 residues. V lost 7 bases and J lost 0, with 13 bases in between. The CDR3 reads CASKDTLFSGNTIYF. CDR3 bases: TGTGCCAGCAAGGATACGCTATTCTCTGGAAACACCATATATTTT.

This CDR3 reads CASSQAPSGGRSYEQYF. DNA of the CDR3: TGCGCCAGCAGCCAAGCCCCTAGCGGGGGACGCTCCTACGAGCAGTACTTC. The chain is built from TRBV4-3 and TRBJ2-7; 10 bases align to TRBD2. Trimming removed 1 base from V and 0 bases from J; junction bases left unmatched: 6. In germline, CDR1 is LGHNA, CDR2 YSLEER. There are 17 residues in the CDR3.